Listed here is a single T cell receptor beta chain. Trimming cost V 0 bases and J 8 bases; bases outside gene matches: 7. CDR1 is SGDLS, CDR2 YYNGEE, per germline. The length of the CDR3 is 15 residues. The RNA input was about 0.5 to 1 ug, and it was reverse transcribed with random hexamers. TCRdb ran MiXCR on the immunoSEQ multiplex PCR reads and lists one entry per CDR3 protein. The table lists some 200,000 distinct CDR3 sequences, about 95% of them singletons. The sample comes from a study of CD8 T cells in Susac syndrome. Material for sequencing was CD4+ T cells from PBMCs. J is TRBJ1-5 and V is TRBV9; 8 nucleotides agree with TRBD1. The sequence was obtained from a human donor in good health. CDR3 sequence reads: CASSVDGQGVKPQHF. The CDR3 nucleotides read TGTGCCAGCAGCGTAGATGGACAGGGTGTAAAGCCCCAGCATTTT. The full variable domain, its missing parts supplied by reference TRBV9 and TRBJ1-5, is DSGVTQTPKHLITATGQRVTLRCSPRSGDLSVYWYQQSLDQGLQFLIQYYNGEERAKGNILERFSAQQFPDLHSELNLSSLELGDSALYFCASSVDGQGVKPQHFGDGTRLSIL.